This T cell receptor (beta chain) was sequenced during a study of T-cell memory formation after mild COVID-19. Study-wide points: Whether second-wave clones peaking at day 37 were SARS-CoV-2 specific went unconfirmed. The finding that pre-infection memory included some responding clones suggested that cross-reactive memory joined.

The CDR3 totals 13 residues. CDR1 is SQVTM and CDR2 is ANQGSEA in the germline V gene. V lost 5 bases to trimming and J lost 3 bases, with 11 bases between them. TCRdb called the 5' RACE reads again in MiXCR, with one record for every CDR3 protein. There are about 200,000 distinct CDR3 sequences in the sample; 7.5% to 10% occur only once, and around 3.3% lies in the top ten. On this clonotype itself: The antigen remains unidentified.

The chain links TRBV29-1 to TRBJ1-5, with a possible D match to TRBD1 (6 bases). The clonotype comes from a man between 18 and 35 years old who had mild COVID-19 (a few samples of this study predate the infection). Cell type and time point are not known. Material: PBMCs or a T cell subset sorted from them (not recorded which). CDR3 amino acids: CSVRQGLNQPQHF. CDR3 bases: TGCAGCGTTAGGCAGGGGCTCAATCAGCCCCAGCATTTT.